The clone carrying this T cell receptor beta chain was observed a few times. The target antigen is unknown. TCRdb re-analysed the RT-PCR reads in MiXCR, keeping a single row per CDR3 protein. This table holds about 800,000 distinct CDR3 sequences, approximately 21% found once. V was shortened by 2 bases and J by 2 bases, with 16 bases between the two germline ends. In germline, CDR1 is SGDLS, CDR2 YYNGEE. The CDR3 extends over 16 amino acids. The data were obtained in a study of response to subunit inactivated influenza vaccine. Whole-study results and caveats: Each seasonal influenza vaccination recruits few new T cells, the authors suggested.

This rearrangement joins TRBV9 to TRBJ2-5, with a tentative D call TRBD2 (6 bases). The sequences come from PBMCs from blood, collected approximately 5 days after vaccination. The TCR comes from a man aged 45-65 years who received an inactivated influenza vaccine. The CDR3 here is CASSVRGSGSQETQYF. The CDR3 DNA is TGTGCCAGCAGCGTCCGGGGTAGCGGTAGTCAAGAGACCCAGTACTTC.